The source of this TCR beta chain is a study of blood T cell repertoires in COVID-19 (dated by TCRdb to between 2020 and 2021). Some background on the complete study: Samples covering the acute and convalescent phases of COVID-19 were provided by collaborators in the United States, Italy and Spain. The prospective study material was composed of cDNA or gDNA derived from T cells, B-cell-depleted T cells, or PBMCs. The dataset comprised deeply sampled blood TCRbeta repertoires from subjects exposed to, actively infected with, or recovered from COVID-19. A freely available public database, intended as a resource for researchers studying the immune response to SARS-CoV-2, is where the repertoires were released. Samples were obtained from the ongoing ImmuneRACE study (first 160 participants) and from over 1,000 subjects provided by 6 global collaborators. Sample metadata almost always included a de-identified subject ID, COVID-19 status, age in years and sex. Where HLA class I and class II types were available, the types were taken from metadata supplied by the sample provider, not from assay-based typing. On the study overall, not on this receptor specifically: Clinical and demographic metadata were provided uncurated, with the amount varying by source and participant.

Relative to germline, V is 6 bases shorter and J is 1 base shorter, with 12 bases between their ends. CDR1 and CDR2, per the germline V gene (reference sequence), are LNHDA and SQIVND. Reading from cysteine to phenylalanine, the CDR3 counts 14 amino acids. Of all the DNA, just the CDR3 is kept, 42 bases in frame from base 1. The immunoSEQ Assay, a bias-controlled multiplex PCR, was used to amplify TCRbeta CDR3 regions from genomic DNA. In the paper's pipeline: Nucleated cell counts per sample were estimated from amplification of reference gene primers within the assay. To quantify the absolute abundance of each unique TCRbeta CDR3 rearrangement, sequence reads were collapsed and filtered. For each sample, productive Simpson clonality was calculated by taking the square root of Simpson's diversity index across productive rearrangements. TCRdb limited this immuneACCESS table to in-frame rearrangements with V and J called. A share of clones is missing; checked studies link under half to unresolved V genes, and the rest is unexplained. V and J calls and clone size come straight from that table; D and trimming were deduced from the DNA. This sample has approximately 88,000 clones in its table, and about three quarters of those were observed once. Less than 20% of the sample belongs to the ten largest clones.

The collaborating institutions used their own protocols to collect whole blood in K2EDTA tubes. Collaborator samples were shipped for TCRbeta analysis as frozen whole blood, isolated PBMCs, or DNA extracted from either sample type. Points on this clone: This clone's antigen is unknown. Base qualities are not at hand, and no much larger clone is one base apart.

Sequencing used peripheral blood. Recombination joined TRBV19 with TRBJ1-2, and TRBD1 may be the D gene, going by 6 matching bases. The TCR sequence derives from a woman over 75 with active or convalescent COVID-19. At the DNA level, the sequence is TGTGCCAGTAGACAGGGTCCCGTTAACTATGGCTACACCTTC. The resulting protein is CASRQGPVNYGYTF.